This is a list of T cell receptor beta chains from one sample in a study of identical twins. TCRdb passed the 5' RACE reads through MiXCR, listing each CDR3 protein once. The table records around 490,000 distinct CDR3 sequences, over 12% of them present only once. The same data also went into a second study, on yellow fever vaccine responses in identical twins.

Input material: CD4+ T cells sorted from blood. Source of these receptors: a woman aged 18-29 years in good health. CDR3s include the opening cysteine and the closing phenylalanine or tryptophan. D genes are given only for firm matches. Size values are once, few and many counts, or a class for expanded clones, and some rows have none.

V	D	size	J	DNA	CDR3
TRBV5-1	TRBD2	once	TRBJ2-6	TGCGCCAGCAGCTTGGCCCCGGGGAGGGCTGGGGCCAACGTCCTGACTTTC	CASSLAPGRAGANVLTF
TRBV28	TRBD2	-	TRBJ2-3	TGTGCCAGCAGTTTATCCCTAGCGGGAGATACGCAGTATTTT	CASSLSLAGDTQYF
TRBV6-2/TRBV6-3	TRBD1	few	TRBJ2-1	TGTGCCAGCAGTACCGAGACAGGGCACCCCTACAATGAGCAGTTCTTC	CASSTETGHPYNEQFF
TRBV2	-	few	TRBJ2-2	TGTGCCAGCAGTGAAGAGGGGGTTTGGACCGGGGAGCTGTTTTTT	CASSEEGVWTGELFF
TRBV20-1	-	-	TRBJ2-1	TGCAGTGCTAGAGTGAGAGAAACATACAATGAGCAGTTCTTC	CSARVRETYNEQFF
TRBV29-1	-	-	TRBJ2-5	TGCAGCGTCGGGAGAGGGGGAGAGACCCAGTACTTC	CSVGRGGETQYF
TRBV6-1	TRBD2	few	TRBJ2-7	TGTGCCAGCAGTGCGACTAGCGGGTCCTCCTACGAGCAGTACTTC	CASSATSGSSYEQYF
TRBV7-8	-	few	TRBJ2-1	TGTGCCAGCAGTTTGAAGGCTCACAATGAGCAGTTCTTC	CASSLKAHNEQFF
TRBV5-5	-	-	TRBJ2-7	TGTGCCAGCAGCTCCGAGATGGGCGGAGGGGGCGAGCAGTACTTC	CASSSEMGGGGEQYF
TRBV11-1	-	-	TRBJ2-6	TGTGCCAGCAGCACCGAATTCCCCTTCCGATCTGGGGCCAACGTCCTGACTTTC	CASSTEFPFRSGANVLTF
TRBV7-9	-	-	TRBJ1-6	TGTGCCAGCAGCCTCGGACAGAATAATTCACCCCTCCACTTT	CASSLGQNNSPLHF
TRBV12-3/TRBV12-4	TRBD2	-	TRBJ2-3	TGTGCCAGCAGTTCAAGACTAGCGGGGGCCACAGATACGCAGTATTTT	CASSSRLAGATDTQYF
TRBV3-1	TRBD1	-	TRBJ1-5	TGTGCCAGCAGCCAGGGGACAGGAGGCAATCAGCCCCAGCATTTT	CASSQGTGGNQPQHF
TRBV20-1	-	-	TRBJ1-2	TGCAGTGCTAAACAAGGGAATGGCTACACCTTC	CSAKQGNGYTF
TRBV29-1	TRBD1	-	TRBJ1-2	TGCAGCGTTGGGAACAGGGGGGTTAATGGCTACACCTTC	CSVGNRGVNGYTF
TRBV29-1	-	-	TRBJ2-2	TGCAGCATTCTCGGAGACAGGTCCACCGGGGAGCTGTTTTTT	CSILGDRSTGELFF
TRBV3-1	-	few	TRBJ1-1	TGTGCCGTCGCCCGACTGCCGAACACTGAAGCTTTCTTT	CAVARLPNTEAFF
TRBV4-2	-	few	TRBJ2-3	TGTGCCAGCAGCCAAGGGGGCGGGATCACAGATACGCAGTATTTT	CASSQGGGITDTQYF
TRBV10-2	TRBD2	-	TRBJ2-1	TGCGCCAGCAGGGCCCTTGGACTAGCGGGAGGGCCGGGTAACAATGAGCAGTTCTTC	CASRALGLAGGPGNNEQFF
TRBV5-1	TRBD2	few	TRBJ2-5	TGCGCCAGCAGCCTCGACCCCGGGACTAGCGGGAGGGCCCAGTACTCGAAGCAAGAGACCCAGTACTTC	CASSLDPGTSGRAQYSKQETQYF
TRBV7-2	-	many	TRBJ2-2	TGTGCCAGCAGCCCTAGACAGAGAAACACCGGGGAGCTGTTTTTT	CASSPRQRNTGELFF
TRBV20-1	-	few	TRBJ2-2	TGCAGTGCTAGAGGCTGGACCGCGACCGGGGAGCTGTTTTTT	CSARGWTATGELFF
TRBV6-1	TRBD2	-	TRBJ2-1	TGTGCCAGTCGACGGGGGGGAGTTGGCAATGAGCAGTTCTTC	CASRRGGVGNEQFF
TRBV14	-	-	TRBJ2-1	TGTGCCAGCAGCCAAGGGTATGCGAGCGCCGACAATGAGCAGTTCTTC	CASSQGYASADNEQFF
TRBV4-1	-	-	TRBJ2-3	TGCGCCAGCAGCCAAGAGCTTTTTGCGCGAACGCAGTATTTT	CASSQELFARTQYF
TRBV27	-	few	TRBJ2-5	TGTGCCAGCAGTCAAGTGGGGACGTTACAAGAGACCCAGTACTTC	CASSQVGTLQETQYF
TRBV5-1	-	-	TRBJ2-1	TGCGCCAGCAGCACCGGGACCGGGGGGCATGAGCAGTTCTTC	CASSTGTGGHEQFF
TRBV12-3/TRBV12-4	-	few	TRBJ2-6	TGTGCCAGCAGCTCCTGGGGCTCTGGGGCCAACGTCCTGACTTTC	CASSSWGSGANVLTF
TRBV5-4	-	many	TRBJ2-2	TGTGCCAGCAGCTTGGAAGCTCGGAACACCGGGGAGCTGTTTTTT	CASSLEARNTGELFF
TRBV2	TRBD1	few	TRBJ2-2	TGTGCCAGCAGTGGACAGGGGGCCGGCACCGGGGAGCTGTTTTTT	CASSGQGAGTGELFF
TRBV29-1	TRBD2	-	TRBJ2-2	TGCAGCGCGAGTAGCGGGATGGACGCCGGGGAGCTGTTTTTT	CSASSGMDAGELFF
TRBV5-1	TRBD1	few	TRBJ2-7	TGCGCCAGCAGCTTACCGGGACAGGGGCTTAACGAGCAGTACTTC	CASSLPGQGLNEQYF
TRBV11-1	TRBD1	-	TRBJ2-5	TGTGCCAGCACCCTCTATAAGACAGACTCGACAGGGCGCTTCCAAGAGACCCAGTACTTC	CASTLYKTDSTGRFQETQYF
TRBV10-3	-	-	TRBJ2-7	TGTGCCATCAGTGAGCAACTAGTAGGCAACGAGCAGTACTTC	CAISEQLVGNEQYF
TRBV20-1	-	-	TRBJ2-5	TGCAGTGCTAGTTCTAGCTTCGGGGAGACCCAGTACTTC	CSASSSFGETQYF
TRBV3-1	TRBD1	few	TRBJ1-3	TGTGCCAGCACACCAGACAGGGCATACGGAAACACCATATATTTT	CASTPDRAYGNTIYF
TRBV5-6	TRBD1	-	TRBJ1-4	TGTGCCAGCAGCCCGGGCCCGGGACAGGCGGCAATGGGGGAAAAACTGTTTTTT	CASSPGPGQAAMGEKLFF
TRBV24-1	-	-	TRBJ2-2	TGTGCCACCAGTGATTTACCCCATAGCGGTTCCCTGACCGGGGAGCTGTTTTTT	CATSDLPHSGSLTGELFF
TRBV12-3/TRBV12-4	TRBD2	few	TRBJ2-1	TGTGCCAGCAGTTTCAGACTAGCGGGAAACGATGAGCAGTTCTTC	CASSFRLAGNDEQFF
TRBV29-1	-	many	TRBJ2-1	TGCAGCGTCGATCTTGTTGGCAGTGAGCAGTTCTTC	CSVDLVGSEQFF
TRBV5-4	-	few	TRBJ2-3	TGTGCCAGCCGCAAAGAGACTAGAATAAGCACAGATACGCAGTATTTT	CASRKETRISTDTQYF
TRBV20-1	-	few	TRBJ2-1	TGCAGTGCCCCGGATTCCCCTTACAATGAGCAGTTCTTC	CSAPDSPYNEQFF
TRBV20-1	-	few	TRBJ1-5	TGCAGTGCTAGATTATCGGGCATGAGCAATCAGCCCCAGCATTTT	CSARLSGMSNQPQHF
TRBV5-5	-	-	TRBJ2-1	TGTGCCAGCAGCTTGTATGCCCGGGGGTCGTTTGCGGTGCGGGAGCAGTTCTTC	CASSLYARGSFAVREQFF
TRBV24-1	-	few	TRBJ1-5	TGTGCCACCAGTGAGGGGGCACGGCCCCAGCATTTT	CATSEGARPQHF
TRBV2	TRBD2	-	TRBJ2-1	TGTGCCAGCAGTGAGACTAGCGCTTACAATGAGCAGTTCTTC	CASSETSAYNEQFF